What follows is one T cell receptor (beta chain) and its context. Its antigen specificity is not known. No base-level quality is on record; no much larger clone is a single base apart. From V the trimming removes 3 bases and from J it removes 6 bases, while the gene matches leave 9 bases of the junction unaccounted for. CDR1 and CDR2 (KGHSH, LQKENI) derive from the germline V gene. The CDR3, from cysteine to phenylalanine, totals 16 residues. Just the 48-base CDR3 DNA is kept, in frame starting at base 1. The data originate from a study of blood T cell repertoires in COVID-19 (dated by TCRdb to the early 2020s). Concerning the study at large: Collaborator samples came from the United States, Italy and Spain and covered acute and convalescent phases of COVID-19. The material from the prospective study consisted of cDNA or gDNA derived from T cells, B-cell-depleted T cells, or PBMCs. Subjects who had been exposed to COVID-19, were actively infected with it, or had recovered from it provided the deeply sampled blood TCRbeta repertoires that made up the dataset. The repertoires were made available in a free public database intended to serve as a resource for research on the immune response to SARS-CoV-2. The samples were drawn from the first 160 participants of the ongoing ImmuneRACE study and from 1,254 subjects provided by 6 global collaborators. Nearly every sample came with metadata listing a de-identified subject ID, COVID-19 status, age in years and sex. Where HLA class I and class II types were available, the types were taken from metadata supplied by the sample provider, not from assay-based typing. Here is what the overall study found, with its caveats: The quantity of clinical and demographic metadata differed by source and by participant and was supplied without curation.

Enrolling through a virtual design, the prospective study's participants ranged in age from about 18 to 100 years and lived across some 23 United States geographic areas. To assign participants to cohorts, the prospective study relied on clinical history that participants themselves reported in a screening survey and a study questionnaire. ImmuneRACE Cohort 3 recovered participants were defined by two consecutive negative NP/OP PCR tests, healthcare professional clearance, or symptom resolution. Mobile phlebotomists in the prospective study collected whole blood, serum and a nasopharyngeal or oropharyngeal swab from every participant. Over a 2-month period, participants in the prospective study had the option of providing additional blood draws and questionnaires. Prospective study blood samples were shipped either frozen or at room temperature before DNA extraction. TCRbeta CDR3 regions were amplified from genomic DNA by means of the immunoSEQ Assay, a bias-controlled multiplex PCR. Regarding the original processing steps: The number of nucleated cells in each sample was estimated from the amplification of reference gene primers within the assay. Sequence reads were collapsed and filtered to measure the absolute abundance of every unique TCRbeta CDR3 rearrangement. For each sample, productive Simpson clonality was calculated as the square root of Simpson's diversity index over productive rearrangements. Here the immuneACCESS table is served through TCRdb, limited to in-frame sequences with V and J called. Missing clones are a known gap in these copies; in checked studies unresolved V genes cover under half, and the rest lacks a known reason. V and J calls and clone size are as listed in that table; D and trimming were resolved from the DNA. In all, the sample holds approximately 470,000 clones, and around 90% of those were seen once. The ten largest clones take up under 0.85% of the sample.

Recombination joined TRBV18 with TRBJ1-3; 9 central bases correspond to TRBD1. The sequencing sample was made of PBMCs or T cells enriched from blood (not recorded which). The TCR was taken from a young woman who had recovered from COVID-19. The nucleotide sequence reads as follows: TGTGCCAGCTCACCTGCATCCGGGACAGGGATAAACACCATATATTTT. Its coded protein is CASSPASGTGINTIYF.